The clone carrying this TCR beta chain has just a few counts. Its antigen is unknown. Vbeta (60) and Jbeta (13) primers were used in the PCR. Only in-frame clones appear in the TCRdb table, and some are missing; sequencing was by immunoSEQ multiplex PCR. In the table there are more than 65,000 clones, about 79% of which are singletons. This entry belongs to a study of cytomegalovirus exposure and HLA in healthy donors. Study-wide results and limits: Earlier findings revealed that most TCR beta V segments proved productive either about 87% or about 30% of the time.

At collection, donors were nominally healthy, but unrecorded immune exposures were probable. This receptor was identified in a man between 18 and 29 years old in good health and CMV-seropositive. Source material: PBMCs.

DNA for the CDR3: TGTGCCAGCAGTTATTCTCTTAGTGAGCAGTTCTTC. This gives the protein CASSYSLSEQFF. The genes are TRBV6-5 and TRBJ2-1; D unresolved. Germline V gene sequence: CDR1 MNHEY, CDR2 SVGAGI. V was pared by 3 bases and J by 9 bases, with 9 bases between. This CDR3 region has 12 residues.